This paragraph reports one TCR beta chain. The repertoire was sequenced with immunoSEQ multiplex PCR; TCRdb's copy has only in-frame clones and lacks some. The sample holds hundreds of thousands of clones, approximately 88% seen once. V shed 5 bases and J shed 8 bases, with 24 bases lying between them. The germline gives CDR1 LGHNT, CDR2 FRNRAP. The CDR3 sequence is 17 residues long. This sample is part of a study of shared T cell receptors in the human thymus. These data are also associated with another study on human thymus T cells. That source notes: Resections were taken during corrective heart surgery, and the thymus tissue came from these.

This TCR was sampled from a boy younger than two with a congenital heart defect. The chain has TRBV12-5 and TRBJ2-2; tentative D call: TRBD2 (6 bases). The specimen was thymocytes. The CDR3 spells CASGPVDGGSGVGELFF. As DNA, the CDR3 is TGTGCTAGTGGTCCCGTGGATGGCGGGTCGGGAGTGGGGGAGCTGTTTTTT.